The 25 T cell receptor beta chains below all came from one sample that was sequenced in a study of CD8 T cells in ankylosing spondylitis. TCRdb reprocessed the 5' RACE reads via MiXCR and lists one record per CDR3 protein. The sample holds approximately 540,000 distinct CDR3 sequences, about 12% seen once. Study findings and constraints: A motif in TCR beta, a set of 8 or 9 highly homologous variants, appeared characteristic of ankylosing spondylitis blood.

No antigen has been assigned to these receptors. Sequencing was done on a sample of blood, either unsorted or a sorted T cell fraction (not recorded which). These receptor sequences come from a male donor with ankylosing spondylitis.

This clonotype was recorded a few times. The gene calls are TRBV5-6 and TRBJ2-1; TRBD2 might be the D (6 bases). V was trimmed by 5 bases and J by 0 bases, leaving 12 bases between them. The CDR3 spans 15 residues. Per germline, CDR1 SGHDT and CDR2 YYEEEE. Here the CDR3 DNA reads TGTGCCAGCAGGGGGGGTCCCAGCTCCTACAATGAGCAGTTCTTC. Translation gives CASRGGPSSYNEQFF.

This clonotype was detected ten times or more. The chain uses TRBV3-1 and TRBJ2-1; weak D call: TRBD2 (5 bases). This CDR3 contains 14 residues. The V gene lost 0 bases and the J gene lost 5 bases, with 8 bases spanning the gap. Germline CDR1 reads LGHDT; CDR2 reads YNNKEL (reference sequence). As DNA, the CDR3 is TGTGCCAGCAGCCAAGATGTAGCGAACAATGAGCAGTTCTTC. Its translation: CASSQDVANNEQFF.

This clonotype was found a few times. The gene calls are TRBV20-1 and TRBJ1-1, with D perhaps matching TRBD1 (6 bases). The CDR3 contains 13 residues. The germline V and J ends were trimmed by 6 bases and 8 bases, with 19 bases remaining between them. CDR1 is DFQATT and CDR2 is SNEGSKA in the germline V gene (reference sequence). Here the CDR3 DNA reads TGCAGTGCAATTGACAGGCTGATTTTGGAAGCTTTCTTT. It translates to CSAIDRLILEAFF.

The gene calls are TRBV20-1 and TRBJ1-5, with 9 bases that match TRBD1. V was pared by 6 bases and J by 6 bases, with 12 bases of the junction left unmatched. The CDR3 sequence is 15 residues long. The germline V gene encodes CDR1 DFQATT and CDR2 SNEGSKA (reference sequence). CDR3 in amino acids: CSATTGTGPGQPQHF. In DNA form, the CDR3 reads TGCAGTGCAACAACCGGGACAGGGCCTGGTCAGCCCCAGCATTTT.

This clonotype was detected a few times. The genes are TRBV2 and TRBJ1-5; tentatively, D is TRBD1 (6 bases). V lost 4 bases to trimming and J lost 6 bases, with 10 bases between them. The CDR3 is 13 residues long. The V gene's germline CDR1 is SNHLY and CDR2 FYNNEI. The CDR3 loop is CASSVGGRQPQHF. CDR3 nucleotide sequence: TGTGCCAGCAGTGTCGGGGGGCGTCAGCCCCAGCATTTT. Full variable domain (outside the CDR3, taken from reference TRBV2 and TRBJ1-5): EPEVTQTPSHQVTQMGQEVILRCVPISNHLYFYWYRQILGQKVEFLVSFYNNEISEKSEIFDDQFSVERPDGSNFTLKIRSTKLEDSAMYFCASSVGGRQPQHFGDGTRLSIL.

This clonotype was detected only a few times. The V gene is TRBV5-1, the J gene TRBJ2-1, with D unresolved. The CDR3 is made up of 12 amino acids. Trimming took 4 bases from V and 9 from J, leaving 11 bases between them. Germline assignment: CDR1 SGHRS and CDR2 YFSETQ. The CDR3, as DNA: TGCGCCAGCAGCCTATCCACCGTTGAGCAGTTCTTC. Its protein is CASSLSTVEQFF.

The gene calls are TRBV4-2 and TRBJ1-1; no reliable D call. Looked up from germline, CDR1 is LGHNA and CDR2 is YNFKEQ. V lost 1 base and J lost 8, with 11 bases in between. The CDR3 is 13 amino acids. CDR3 sequence: CASSQGDNSEAFF. Written as DNA, the CDR3 is TGTGCCAGCAGCCAAGGGGATAACAGCGAAGCTTTCTTT.

V usage is TRBV11-3 and J usage is TRBJ2-1, with D possibly TRBD1 on 6 matching bases. CDR1 and CDR2 from the germline V gene are SGHNT and YENEEA. Trimming took off 1 base at V and 8 bases at J, with 15 bases between the two ends. The CDR3 runs 15 residues. In nucleotides, the CDR3 is TGTGCCAGCAGCTTAGCAGGGGTCGGGCTGGATGAGCAGTTCTTC. Translated: CASSLAGVGLDEQFF.

The V call is TRBV2, the J call TRBJ2-1; TRBD2 might be the D (6 bases). Germline CDR1 SNHLY, CDR2 FYNNEI. Trimming cost V 10 bases and J 1 base, with 14 bases left between them. The CDR3 runs to 14 residues. The CDR3 reads CANKEGNSYNEQFF. For the CDR3, the DNA is TGTGCCAACAAGGAGGGGAATTCCTACAATGAGCAGTTCTTC.

This chain uses TRBV11-2 with TRBJ2-1; 8 bases are shared with TRBD2. The CDR3 sequence is 15 residues long. V was pared by 4 bases and J by 5 bases, with 7 bases of the junction left unmatched. The germline CDR1 and CDR2 sequences are SGHAT and FQNNGV. CDR3 in DNA: TGTGCCAGCAGCTCCGAAGCGGGAGACCACAATGAGCAGTTCTTC. Residues: CASSSEAGDHNEQFF.

The rearrangement links TRBV11-2 to TRBJ2-7; a weak D match, TRBD1 (5 bases). Germline V gives CDR1 SGHAT, CDR2 FQNNGV. The CDR3 is made up of 17 amino acids. Trimming took 1 base from V and 1 from J, leaving 17 bases between them. The CDR3 bases are TGTGCCAGCAGCTTAGCCCAGGGCCTAGAAGTATCCTACGAGCAGTACTTC. The encoded protein is CASSLAQGLEVSYEQYF.

The rearrangement joins TRBV12-3 or TRBV12-4 to TRBJ2-1, with 9 bases fitting TRBD2. The trim removed 2 bases at V and 4 bases at J, leaving 6 bases unmatched. This CDR3 spans 16 amino acids. CDR3 sequence reads: CASSLSSSGVYNEQFF. CDR3 nucleotide sequence: TGTGCCAGCAGTTTATCGTCTAGCGGGGTTTACAATGAGCAGTTCTTC.

This clonotype was observed at least ten times. For the CDR3, the DNA is TGTGCCATCAGTGAAACACATATTGAGTACGATCAGCCCCAGCATTTT. Translating gives CAISETHIEYDQPQHF. The V gene is TRBV10-3, the J gene TRBJ1-5; D call uncertain. CDR1 and CDR2 (germline): ENHRY, SYGVKD. V was shortened by 3 bases and J by 5 bases, with 17 bases between the two germline ends. CDR3 length equals 16 residues.

This clonotype was picked up a small number of times. The V call is TRBV29-1, the J call TRBJ2-3; D uncertain. Trimming cost V 7 bases and J 1 base, with 12 bases left between them. The germline CDR1 and CDR2 sequences are SQVTM and ANQGSEA. There are 13 residues in the CDR3. Here the CDR3 reads CSGAAPGTDTQYF. In DNA form, the CDR3 reads TGCAGCGGAGCCGCCCCAGGCACAGATACGCAGTATTTT.

This clonotype was seen repeatedly, ten times or more. One junction end does not reproduce the germline sequence, and a read error may be involved. The rearrangement joins TRBV12-3 or TRBV12-4 to TRBJ1-1, with D unresolved. This CDR3 region has 13 residues. CDR3 DNA sequence: TGCGCCAGCAGCTTCGACGGGAACACTGAAGCTTTCTTT. This sequence encodes CASSFDGNTEAFF.

This clonotype was counted many times. The chain is built from TRBV5-1 and TRBJ2-1; the D is unclear. There are 12 residues in the CDR3. The ends were cut back, 5 bases at V and 8 bases at J, with 11 bases in the middle. Germline values: CDR1 SGHRS, CDR2 YFSETQ. CDR3 nucleotide sequence: TGCGCCAGCAGTCCCTGGAGTGATGAGCAGTTCTTC. Protein sequence: CASSPWSDEQFF.

This clonotype was observed a few times. The V and J genes are TRBV27 and TRBJ2-3, with 9 nucleotides matching TRBD2. Unmatched junction bases numbered 10, after V lost 7 bases and J lost 5 bases. This CDR3 has 15 amino acids. From germline, CDR1 is MNHEY and CDR2 SMNVEV (reference sequence). The CDR3 DNA sequence: TGTGCCAGCAATTATGCGGGAGGGCCGGTAGATACGCAGTATTTT. Translating it yields CASNYAGGPVDTQYF.

The CDR3 DNA is TGCGCCAGCAGCTTTGGGGACCCTGGAAACACCATATATTTT. It specifies CASSFGDPGNTIYF. This chain links TRBV5-1 with TRBJ1-3, with D possibly TRBD1 on 5 matching bases. This CDR3 contains 14 residues. V shed 2 bases and J shed 2 bases, with 8 bases lying between them. Germline-derived CDR1 and CDR2 are SGHRS and YFSETQ.

This clonotype was counted between two and nine times. This chain links TRBV6-1 with TRBJ2-7; the D is unclear. Trimming shortened V by 4 bases and J by 5 bases, and 3 bases separated the two germline ends. This CDR3 region has 10 residues. Germline CDR1 reads MNHNS; CDR2 reads SASEGT. CDR3 sequence: CASSVNEQYF. Written as DNA, the CDR3 is TGTGCCAGCAGTGTAAACGAGCAGTACTTC.

The chain carries TRBV20-1 and TRBJ1-1; D gene uncertain. The CDR3 consists of 17 residues. With 0 bases removed from V and 0 bases from J, the gap between germline ends came to 17 bases. CDR1 is DFQATT, CDR2 SNEGSKA, per germline (reference sequence). The CDR3 spells CSARDWLNPTLNTEAFF. The DNA for the CDR3 is TGCAGTGCTAGAGATTGGCTTAATCCTACTTTGAACACTGAAGCTTTCTTT.

The chain combines TRBV2 with TRBJ2-7, with D possibly matching TRBD2 (6 bases). Germline V CDR1 and CDR2: SNHLY, FYNNEI. CDR3 size: 13 residues. V lost 2 bases to trimming and J lost 6 bases, with 11 bases between them. In DNA, the CDR3 is TGTGCCAGCAGTGAATACGCTAGCGCCGAGCAGTACGTC. It is translated as CASSEYASAEQYV.

In this sample, this clonotype turned up many times. The CDR3 DNA sequence: TGTGCCAGCAGTTCCCGGACTCAAGAGACCCAGTACTTC. Its protein product is CASSSRTQETQYF. The chain joins TRBV12-3 or TRBV12-4 to TRBJ2-5; possibly TRBD2 for D (5 bases). CDR3 length: 13 amino acids. V was shortened by 4 bases and J by 2 bases, with 8 bases between the two germline ends.

This clonotype was observed at least ten times. The V call is TRBV4-2, the J call TRBJ2-7; 7 bases are a match to TRBD2. The V and J ends lost 1 base and 2 bases, in that order; junction bases with no gene match: 11. CDR3 length equals 17 residues. Germline V gene lookup returns CDR1 LGHNA and CDR2 YNFKEQ. Written as DNA, the CDR3 is TGTGCCAGCAGCCAAGCACTTTCTGGCGGGGGTACCTACGAGCAGTACTTC. Amino acids: CASSQALSGGGTYEQYF.

This clonotype was seen a handful of times. The chain employs TRBV7-9 and TRBJ2-1, with 11 bases identical to TRBD2. Per the germline V gene, CDR1 is SEHNR and CDR2 is FQNEAQ (reference sequence). The CDR3 loop spans 13 amino acids. The chain's CDR3 is CVPSSGRTHEQFF. DNA of the CDR3: TGTGTACCCTCTAGCGGGAGGACCCATGAGCAGTTCTTC.

The rearrangement uses TRBV20-1 and TRBJ2-5; D might be TRBD1 (6 bases). The CDR3 is 12 residues long. V shed 6 bases and J shed 4 bases, with 12 bases lying between them. The germline CDR1 and CDR2 sequences are DFQATT and SNEGSKA (reference sequence). CDR3 region: CSAATGSETQYF. In DNA, the CDR3 is TGCAGTGCGGCAACAGGGTCAGAGACCCAGTACTTC.